What follows are 27 T cell receptor beta chains derived from one specimen sequenced in a study of blood T cell repertoires in COVID-19. Repertoires were generated with immunoSEQ multiplex PCR, while TCRdb's copy carries only in-frame clones and drops some. The sample lists tens of thousands of clones, about 83% occurring once. The sample consisted of peripheral blood. Receptors originate from a man aged 50-59 years with COVID-19, enrolled during active disease.

The chain joins TRBV28 to TRBJ1-5, with D maybe TRBD1 (6 bases). Germline CDR1 and CDR2: MDHEN and SYDVKM. V was cut by 1 base and J by 1 base, with 11 bases left in between. CDR3 length: 16 residues. The CDR3 region has the DNA TGTGCCAGCAGTTTATCTCGGGGGGCAAGCAATCAGCCCCAGCATTTT. Encoded protein: CASSLSRGASNQPQHF.

This sequence joins TRBV24-1 and TRBJ1-2; 8 nucleotides match TRBD1. In germline, CDR1 is KGHDR, CDR2 SFDVKD. Trimming cost V 3 bases and J 6 bases; bases outside gene matches: 8. This CDR3 has 15 amino acids. The CDR3 sequence is CATSDPDRVIDGYTF. CDR3 nucleotide sequence: TGTGCCACCAGTGATCCGGACAGGGTCATAGATGGCTACACCTTC.

The chain has TRBV7-3 and TRBJ2-2, with 7 nucleotides matching TRBD1. The CDR3 length is 15 residues. Unmatched junction bases numbered 4, after V lost 5 bases and J lost 1 base. Per germline, CDR1 SGHTA and CDR2 FQGTGA. CDR3 loop: CASSPGQMNTGELFF. CDR3 bases: TGTGCCAGCAGCCCGGGACAGATGAACACCGGGGAGCTGTTTTTT.

The chain uses TRBV28 and TRBJ1-5; 7 bases are a match to TRBD1. The CDR3 spans 16 residues. Germline-derived CDR1 and CDR2 are MDHEN and SYDVKM. V gave up 3 bases and J gave up 11 bases; unmatched junction bases: 16. The CDR3 coding sequence is TGTGCCAGCAGTTTGCCCTCGGGACAGTCGGTCGGGGCCCAGCATTTT. As protein: CASSLPSGQSVGAQHF.

The chain links TRBV5-1 to TRBJ2-5, with D possibly matching TRBD1 (5 bases). In germline, CDR1 is SGHRS, CDR2 YFSETQ. This CDR3 comprises 14 residues. The V and J ends lost 0 bases and 4 bases respectively, with 10 bases between them. The DNA of the CDR3 is TGCGCCAGCAGCTTGGAGGGGTGGCGAGAGACCCAGTACTTC. Amino acid sequence: CASSLEGWRETQYF.

This chain uses TRBV2 with TRBJ2-2; tentatively, D is TRBD2 (5 bases). The CDR3 extends over 16 amino acids. In germline, CDR1 is SNHLY, CDR2 FYNNEI. Trimming removed 3 bases at V and 2 bases at J, with 13 bases between. The CDR3, as DNA: TGTGCCAGCAGTGAGGGAGCACTTTACAACACCGGGGAGCTGTTTTTT. It yields the protein CASSEGALYNTGELFF.

The chain has TRBV3-1 (or the pseudogene TRBV3-2) and TRBJ2-1, with 8 bases identical to TRBD2. V shed 2 bases and J 4 bases; nucleotides not matched to a gene: 4. The CDR3 contains 15 residues. Germline V gives CDR1 LGHDT, CDR2 YNNKEL (reference sequence). The CDR3 loop is CASSQPSGSYNEQFF. The DNA of the CDR3 is TGTGCCAGCAGCCAACCTAGCGGGTCTTACAATGAGCAGTTCTTC.

The J gene is TRBJ2-2, the V gene TRBV5-5, with TRBD1 matching over 7 bases. The CDR3 covers 14 residues. V shed 4 bases and J 4 bases; nucleotides not matched to a gene: 4. Looked up from germline, CDR1 is SGHKS and CDR2 is YYEKEE (reference sequence). The CDR3 loop reads CASSPNRGTGELFF. CDR3 coding DNA: TGTGCCAGCAGCCCCAACAGGGGCACCGGGGAGCTGTTTTTT.

This clone was detected only a few times. This chain joins TRBV14 and TRBJ2-3; no clear D gene. The CDR3 totals 15 residues. The V end was cut by 2 bases, the J end by 6 bases, with 15 bases between. Per the germline V gene, CDR1 is SGHDN and CDR2 is FVKESK. In DNA form, the CDR3 reads TGTGCCAGCAGCCAATATGAAAATGGCAAGGATACGCAGTATTTT. Encoded protein: CASSQYENGKDTQYF.

The chain couples TRBV4-3 to TRBJ1-2; D perhaps matches TRBD1 (5 bases). This CDR3 is built from 15 residues. Germline V gene lookup returns CDR1 LGHNA and CDR2 YSLEER. The V gene lost 4 bases and the J gene lost 2 bases, with 14 bases spanning the gap. CDR3 bases: TGCGCCAGCAGCCCCTACGGTGGGGCCAACTATGGCTACACCTTC. Its protein product is CASSPYGGANYGYTF.

The chain couples TRBV10-2 to TRBJ2-7; D perhaps matches TRBD1 (6 bases). The CDR3 loop spans 15 amino acids. V was shortened by 8 bases and J by 0 bases, with 17 bases between the two germline ends. Germline V CDR1 and CDR2: WSHSY, SAAADI. CDR3 coding DNA: TGCGCCAGCTCGATGAGCCCGGGACACTCCTACGAGCAGTACTTC. It specifies CASSMSPGHSYEQYF.

The V call is TRBV6-2 or TRBV6-3, the J call TRBJ1-5, with D maybe TRBD1 (5 bases). The CDR3 totals 17 residues. The ends were cut back, 2 bases at V and 0 bases at J, with 14 bases in the middle. Germline CDR1 reads MNHEY; CDR2 reads SVGEGT. CDR3 DNA sequence: TGTGCCAGCAGTTACGAGACCCCAGGGATTAGCAATCAGCCCCAGCATTTT. It yields the protein CASSYETPGISNQPQHF.

This sequence joins TRBV30 and TRBJ2-1; D gene ambiguous. V was clipped by 2 bases and J by 6 bases, with 8 bases between them. Per germline, CDR1 GTSNPN and CDR2 SVGIG (reference sequence). The CDR3 totals 12 residues. DNA of the CDR3: TGTGCCTGGAGTCTAAGAAGCAATGAGCAGTTCTTC. This encodes CAWSLRSNEQFF.

The J gene is TRBJ2-1, the V gene TRBV7-3, with TRBD2 identical over 7 bases. Germline lookup yields CDR1 SGHTA and CDR2 FQGTGA. Trimming took 8 bases from V and 6 from J; bases not matched to a gene: 10. This CDR3 has 14 amino acids. The CDR3 DNA reads TGTGCCAGCGGCGGGAGTGAGATTCGCAATGAGCAGTTCTTC. It encodes CASGGSEIRNEQFF.

This clone was seen just once. This chain links TRBV9 with TRBJ2-4; D call uncertain. With 3 bases removed from V and 0 bases from J, the gap between germline ends came to 7 bases. This CDR3 is 14 amino acids long. Germline assignment: CDR1 SGDLS and CDR2 YYNGEE. The CDR3 DNA sequence: TGTGCCAGCAGCGCCACGGGAGCCAAAAACATTCAGTACTTC. Protein: CASSATGAKNIQYF.

This clone occurred once. The chain uses TRBV4-1 and TRBJ2-6, with 8 nucleotides matching TRBD2. V dropped 0 bases and J dropped 3; count of bases not matched to a gene: 7. The CDR3 is made up of 18 amino acids. Germline V lookup: CDR1 MGHRA, CDR2 YSYEKL. The CDR3 protein is CASSQDGGGRRGANVLTF. For the CDR3, the DNA is TGCGCCAGCAGCCAAGACGGCGGGGGGCGGCGTGGGGCCAACGTCCTGACTTTC.

Points on this clone: A read error may account for a junction end that differs from germline. The rearrangement joins TRBV20-1 to TRBJ2-1; 10 bases align to TRBD1. Germline V gene lookup returns CDR1 DFQATT and CDR2 SNEGSKA (reference sequence). This CDR3 has 10 amino acids. The CDR3 loop is CGTGAHEQFF. CDR3 bases: TGTGGGACAGGGGCCCATGAGCAGTTCTTC.

This clone was observed a single time. This chain joins TRBV15 and TRBJ2-6; D possibly corresponds to TRBD2 (5 bases). V was shortened by 4 bases and J by 9 bases, with 10 bases between the two germline ends. Germline CDR1 LNHNV, CDR2 YYDKDF (reference sequence). The CDR3 sequence is 13 residues long. The CDR3 nucleotides read TGTGCCACCAGCACCGAGGGTGGCAACGTCCTGACTTTC. It encodes CATSTEGGNVLTF.

The rearrangement joins TRBV5-1 to TRBJ2-7, with TRBD1 identical over 10 bases. Germline V gene sequence: CDR1 SGHRS, CDR2 YFSETQ. The CDR3 runs to 15 residues. Trimming removed 1 base from V and 6 bases from J; junction bases left unmatched: 7. The CDR3 sequence: CASSLTGTGVGEQYF. CDR3 DNA sequence: TGCGCCAGCAGCTTGACCGGGACAGGGGTTGGCGAGCAGTACTTC.

The V gene is TRBV12-3 or TRBV12-4, the J gene TRBJ1-4; 7 positions agree with TRBD1. V gave up 4 bases and J gave up 7 bases; unmatched junction bases: 3. CDR3 size: 13 residues. CDR3 bases: TGTGCCAGCAGTTCGACAGGGACTGAAAAACTGTTTTTT. Translated, it gives CASSSTGTEKLFF.

This chain joins TRBV6-5 and TRBJ2-7; TRBD1 might be the D (5 bases). The V end lost 6 bases, the J end lost 7 bases, and 16 bases lay between the germline ends. CDR1 and CDR2 (germline): MNHEY, SVGAGI. This CDR3 comprises 13 residues. Written as DNA, the CDR3 is TGTGCCAGCAGACCAGGGCACGGTGATGAGCAGTACTTC. Amino acid sequence: CASRPGHGDEQYF.

This chain links TRBV28 with TRBJ1-3, with TRBD1 identical over 7 bases. The J segment lost 2 bases and the V segment lost 6 bases, leaving 7 bases of the junction unmatched. CDR3 length: 15 amino acids. CDR1 is MDHEN and CDR2 is SYDVKM in the germline V gene. The CDR3 protein is CASSQGQRTGNTIYF. In DNA, the CDR3 is TGTGCCAGCAGCCAGGGACAGCGTACTGGAAACACCATATATTTT.

The V gene is TRBV5-1, the J gene TRBJ1-6; 8 bases are shared with TRBD1. This CDR3 has 15 residues. The germline CDR1 and CDR2 sequences are SGHRS and YFSETQ. Unmatched junction bases numbered 6, after V lost 2 bases and J lost 8 bases. CDR3 sequence reads: CASSFFRGQDSPLHF. Written as DNA, the CDR3 is TGCGCCAGCAGCTTTTTCAGGGGGCAGGATTCACCCCTCCACTTT.

CDR3 in amino acids: CASGFGGTVNEQFF. CDR3 DNA: TGTGCTAGTGGTTTTGGCGGGACCGTGAATGAGCAGTTCTTC. The genes are TRBV12-5 and TRBJ2-1, with a possible D match to TRBD2 (6 bases). The CDR3 contains 14 residues. Germline values: CDR1 LGHNT, CDR2 FRNRAP. Trimming pared 3 bases from V and 7 bases from J, leaving 13 bases between.

The table lists this clone with a count of one. The chain carries TRBV18 and TRBJ1-5; 9 positions match TRBD1. Germline CDR1 KGHSH, CDR2 LQKENI. This CDR3 is 15 amino acids long. V lost 5 bases and J lost 3; bases outside the gene matches: 5. The DNA for the CDR3 is TGTGCCAGCTCAAAACAGGGGGCTACCAATCAGCCCCAGCATTTT. Translating gives CASSKQGATNQPQHF.

The table lists this clone with a count of one. This chain connects TRBV7-9 to TRBJ1-6; 8 bases agree with TRBD1. The CDR3 sequence is 16 residues long. The germline gives CDR1 SEHNR, CDR2 FQNEAQ (reference sequence). The ends lost 1 base at V and 7 bases at J; junction bases unmatched: 6. The chain's CDR3 is CASSLVGTGGNSPLHF. For the CDR3, the DNA is TGTGCCAGCAGCTTAGTGGGCACAGGGGGAAATTCACCCCTCCACTTT.

V and J are TRBV25-1 and TRBJ2-3; 7 bases line up with TRBD2. The CDR3 runs to 17 residues. With 4 bases clipped from V and 0 bases from J, the junction kept 10 bases outside the gene matches. Germline assignment: CDR1 MGHDK and CDR2 SYGVNS. CDR3 loop: CASSVAGGGTSTDTQYF. The CDR3 bases are TGTGCCAGCAGTGTAGCCGGCGGGGGAACTAGCACAGATACGCAGTATTTT. Looking up the rest from reference TRBV25-1 and TRBJ2-3 gives the full variable domain: EADIYQTPRYLVIGTGKKITLECSQTMGHDKMYWYQQDPGMELHLIHYSYGVNSTEKGDLSSESTVSRIRTEHFPLTLESARPSHTSQYLCASSVAGGGTSTDTQYFGPGTRLTVL.